This T cell receptor (beta chain) was profiled in a study of T cell repertoires in cytomegalovirus infection. As for the study in general: The public TCR beta signatures pointed to both CMV infection and matching HLA type. Points from the study as a whole: Identification of carriers of CMV plus the relevant HLA was achieved through cumulative public TCR beta family frequency.

TCRdb passed the reads through MiXCR, listing each CDR3 protein once. The repertoire holds approximately 150,000 distinct CDR3 sequences, with 5.5% to 7% as singletons. This clonotype was found many times. Its antigen is not known. Losses at the gene ends were 3 bases for V and 5 bases for J; bases not matched to a gene: 9. Germline loops: CDR1 MNHEY, CDR2 SVGEGT. This CDR3 has 16 residues. The receptor was isolated from a human donor in good health (CMV status not recorded). Some clones in this sample may be carry-over from other donors' samples. This chain links TRBV6-2 or TRBV6-3 with TRBJ2-2; TRBD1 agrees at 7 bases. The sequenced sample consisted of PBMCs. The CDR3 spells CASSYLPQGRTGELFF. CDR3 nucleotide sequence: TGTGCCAGCAGTTATTTGCCACAGGGGAGAACCGGGGAGCTGTTTTTT.